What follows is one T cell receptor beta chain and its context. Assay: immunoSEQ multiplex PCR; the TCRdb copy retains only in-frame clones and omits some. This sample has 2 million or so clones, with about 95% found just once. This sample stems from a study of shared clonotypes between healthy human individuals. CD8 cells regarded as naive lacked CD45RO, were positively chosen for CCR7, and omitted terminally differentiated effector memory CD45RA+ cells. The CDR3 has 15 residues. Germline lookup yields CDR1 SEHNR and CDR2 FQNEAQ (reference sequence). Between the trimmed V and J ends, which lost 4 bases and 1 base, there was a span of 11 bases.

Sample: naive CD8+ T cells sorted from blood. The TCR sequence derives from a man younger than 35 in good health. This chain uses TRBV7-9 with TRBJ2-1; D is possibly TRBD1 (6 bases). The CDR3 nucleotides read TGTGCCAGCAGCTCCGGTAGGGGGTCCTACAATGAGCAGTTCTTC. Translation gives CASSSGRGSYNEQFF.